This TCR beta chain was sequenced in a study of T cell responses to AZD1222 COVID-19 vaccine. As for the study in general: Combined were second doses at about 4 or about 12 weeks.

Trimming took 4 bases from V and 6 from J, leaving 13 bases between them. The germline V gene encodes CDR1 SGHRS and CDR2 YFSETQ. CDR3 length equals 13 residues. Measured with immunoSEQ multiplex PCR; TCRdb has only the in-frame clones, and not every one. The table includes 70,000 to 90,000 clones, roughly 89% detected once. Concerning this clone: As yet, its antigen is unknown.

General study points: Two doses of AZD1222 preceded a rise in Spike-specific TCR breadth and depth. Most donors were white British, females outnumbered males, and clonal diversity was possibly underestimated. Vaccine-associated CD4 TCRs spanned spike, dominant at 160-218 and 743-854.

The TCR was taken from an adult in good health. This material consisted of peripheral blood, taken on day 0 of AZD1222 vaccination. The chain couples TRBV5-1 to TRBJ1-2, with D perhaps matching TRBD1 (5 bases). The CDR3 region has the DNA TGCGCCAGCAGCCAGGACACTTTGGATGGCTACACCTTC. It encodes CASSQDTLDGYTF.